Described below is a single TCR beta chain sequence and its context. What it binds is not known. This sample is drawn from a study of blood T cells in healthy people across ages. Overall study results and limits: Estimates of total diversity, which came from one million sequenced T cells, were considered to be underestimates.

Per the germline V gene, CDR1 is SEHNR and CDR2 is FQNEAQ (reference sequence). This CDR3 is built from 15 residues. A sample-barcoded 5' primer and a J-beta primer mix were used in a second PCR of roughly 7 to 11 cycles. TCRdb used MiXCR to reprocess the 5' RACE reads, holding one entry per CDR3 protein. The repertoire has around 1,600,000 distinct CDR3 sequences, roughly 43% of them found once; the top ten carry less than 5%. The clonotype originates from a woman aged 18-35 years in good health. Sequencing was carried out using blood. The J gene is TRBJ2-1, the V gene TRBV7-9, with D perhaps TRBD2 (6 bases). The DNA end favors TRBJ2-7, so the J call may be wrong. The DNA for the CDR3 is TGTGCCAGCAGCTTAGTTAGCGGATACTACAATGAGCAGTACTTC. Protein sequence: CASSLVSGYYNEQYF.